The rows below give T cell receptor beta chains drawn from one sample of a study of shared clonotypes between healthy human individuals. The method was immunoSEQ multiplex PCR; TCRdb's version includes in-frame clones alone and lacks a portion of them. The table records hundreds of thousands of clones, less than 96% of them present only once. The sample taken for sequencing was naive CD4+ T cells sorted from blood. The receptor set was obtained from a woman aged 25 to 39 in good health. Both conserved end residues are part of each CDR3. A D gene is named only where the DNA matches it firmly. Some rows have no size entry. The others give once, few or many, or a class for an expanded clone.

abundance,j_gene,v_gene,d_gene,CDR3aa,CDR3nt
NA,TRBJ2-1,TRBV18,NA,CASSALGNEQFF,TGTGCCAGCTCAGCGCTGGGGAATGAGCAGTTCTTC
NA,TRBJ2-5,TRBV2,TRBD2,CASTREGRETQYF,TGTGCCAGCACACGGGAGGGCCGGGAGACCCAGTACTTC
NA,TRBJ2-7,TRBV5-8,NA,CASSFGYEQYF,TGTGCCAGCAGCTTCGGGTACGAGCAGTACTTC
NA,TRBJ2-1,TRBV19,TRBD1,CASSSIEGQPNEQFF,TGTGCCAGTAGCTCAATCGAGGGACAGCCAAATGAGCAGTTCTTC
NA,TRBJ2-1,TRBV2,TRBD1,CASSTGGATYNEQFF,TGTGCCAGCAGTACAGGGGGCGCGACCTACAATGAGCAGTTCTTC
NA,TRBJ2-7,TRBV5-4,NA,CASSGGQAGRAYEQYF,TGTGCCAGCAGCGGGGGACAAGCCGGGCGAGCCTACGAGCAGTACTTC
NA,TRBJ1-1,TRBV6-1,NA,CASYQPGRNEAFF,TGTGCCAGCTATCAGCCGGGGCGTAACGAAGCTTTCTTT
NA,TRBJ2-1,TRBV11-2,TRBD2,CASSSSLAGASYNEQFF,TGTGCCAGCAGCTCATCCCTAGCGGGAGCTTCCTACAATGAGCAGTTCTTC
once,TRBJ2-3,TRBV18,NA,CASSLLEASTDTQYF,TGTGCCAGCTCACTCCTGGAGGCTAGCACAGATACGCAGTATTTT
NA,TRBJ2-7,TRBV28,NA,CASSLWDSYEQYF,TGTGCCAGCAGTTTGTGGGACTCCTACGAGCAGTACTTC
NA,TRBJ2-7,TRBV19,NA,CASSRAGYEQYF,TGTGCCAGTAGTAGGGCGGGCTACGAGCAGTACTTC
NA,TRBJ2-7,TRBV6-1,NA,CASRSTGFGLYEQYF,TGTGCCAGCAGATCAACAGGGTTTGGATTGTACGAGCAGTACTTC
NA,TRBJ2-7,TRBV27,TRBD1,CASSRHLDRQGWYEQYF,TGTGCCAGCAGCCGCCATCTCGATAGACAGGGTTGGTACGAGCAGTACTTC
NA,TRBJ1-4,TRBV5-5,NA,CASRQPGRQNEKLFF,TGTGCCAGCAGACAACCGGGACGGCAGAATGAAAAACTGTTTTTT
once,TRBJ2-3,TRBV5-4,TRBD2,CASGPRLAGGVDTQYF,TGTGCCAGCGGACCCAGACTAGCGGGAGGGGTAGATACGCAGTATTTT
NA,TRBJ1-1,TRBV28,NA,CASSSAGESNTEAFF,TGTGCCAGCAGCTCCGCCGGGGAGTCGAACACTGAAGCTTTCTTT
NA,TRBJ2-7,TRBV19,TRBD1,CASSLRDRGTLYEQYF,TGTGCCAGTAGTCTTCGGGACAGAGGGACCCTCTACGAGCAGTACTTC
once,TRBJ2-7,TRBV5-1,TRBD1,CASSLSGQGFEQYF,TGCGCCAGCAGCTTATCGGGACAGGGCTTCGAGCAGTACTTC
NA,TRBJ2-6,TRBV4-1,TRBD1,CASSQDLVNQGAAGANVLTF,TGCGCCAGCAGCCAAGATCTTGTGAATCAGGGGGCGGCTGGGGCCAACGTCCTGACTTTC